This T cell receptor beta chain was sequenced for a study of CXCR3-negative and CXCR3-positive naive CD8 T cells. Study observations and caveats: The level of CXCR3 expression partially decreased after cryopreservation; the majority of assays used fresh PBMCs. Comparison of naive subsets found surface CD5 to be comparable, and TCR strength was inferred on the basis of TRB CDR3 properties. Both naive subsets had comparably high diversity; memory CD8+ cells much lower.

Each TRB cDNA library was prepared by 5' RACE (with UMI labels). TCRdb reprocessed the 5' RACE reads and keeps a single row for each CDR3 protein, giving no DNA. The sample table sets out roughly 89,000 distinct CDR3 sequences. As to this clonotype: What it binds is unknown.

CD45RO-CCR7+CD27+CD95- defined naive CD8+ T cells. The clonotype was recovered from a human donor in good health. Some clones in this sample may be carry-over from other donors' samples. Specimen: naive CXCR3- CD8+ T cells from blood. Subset: CD45RO-CCR7+CD27+CD95- naive CD8+ T cells lacking CXCR3 (TNR3-).

The CDR3 here is CSVRTGGSYEQYF. The rearrangement links TRBV29-1 to TRBJ2-7; there is no DNA to check the TCRdb D call of TRBD1. This CDR3 region has 13 residues. CDR1 is SQVTM and CDR2 is ANQGSEA in the germline V gene.